Included here is one T cell receptor beta chain sequence, with context. There is no known antigen for this receptor. Per-base qualities were not stored, and no clone one base away is much larger. The library was prepared using the immunoSEQ multiplex PCR assay. A mixture of 60 forward primers for TCR Vbeta segments and 13 reverse primers for TCR Jbeta segments was used in the multiplex PCR. The CDR3 region of rearranged TCR beta genes was amplified from genomic DNA with a multiplex PCR assay. The Illumina HiSeq System was used to sequence the amplified TCR beta libraries as 87-base-pair reads. As for how the authors treated the data: A later analysis counted 75 million to 100 million unique TCR beta chains across the 700 or so repertoires, and roughly 11 million of these chains were shared by at least two donors. To remove PCR and sequencing errors, raw reads were error-corrected and collapsed into unique sequences using a nearest-neighbor algorithm that merged closely related sequences. V, D and J gene segments were assigned by aligning CDR3 sequences to IMGT reference sequences. For a sequence to be retained, at least a six-nucleotide match to both a V gene segment and a J gene segment was required. Rearrangements were called productive when the CDR3 lacked stop codons and stayed in frame with V and J; all others were non-productive. CDR3 was defined by IMGT convention, running from the second conserved V-encoded cysteine to the conserved J-encoded phenylalanine. Sequences without an unambiguous match to a single V gene segment were excluded from the earlier analysis of approximately 560 of the donors. In an earlier analysis of 587 of the donors, a V segment was called functional when productive rearrangements were above 56.7%, and segregating when the standard deviation between donors exceeded 5%. To diagnose cytomegalovirus status from the catalog of TCR beta chain sequences, a statistical classification framework was built. In a later analysis, V and J genes were assigned by comparing TCR nucleotide sequences against IMGT/GENE-DB human TR gene sequences. The TCRdist pipeline was used in a later analysis to assign CDR3 sequences and most-parsimonious VDJ recombination scenarios. A later analysis defined each TCR beta chain by its CDR3 amino acid sequence plus V-gene family, and excluded reads lacking a unique V-gene family. In a later analysis, nearly 600 highly shared, low-generation-probability nucleotide sequences were removed to address suspected cross-contamination and a sequencing artifact. In a later analysis, a clonal expansion index was calculated for each public chain from normalized within-repertoire ranks of inferred template counts. A later analysis computed generation probabilities with a VDJ recombination model fitted to out-of-frame rearrangements, and checked the results against IGoR. Hypergeometric tests were used in a later analysis to score TCR-TCR, TCR-HLA and TCR-CMV co-occurrence, with a repertoire-size bias correction applied to the TCR pairs. False discovery rates were estimated in a later analysis by permuting HLA or CMV assignments 20 times. A later analysis grouped co-occurring TCRs with DBSCAN, adding TCRdist sequence similarity when clustering within HLA-allele-positive subsets. Co-occurrence clustering excluded repertoires with fewer than 30,000 or more than 120,000 public chains, plus five with anomalous nucleotide sharing. TCRdb retrieved this table from immuneACCESS and kept in-frame rearrangements only. Not all clones are present; in checked studies, unresolved V genes account for under half, and no reason is known for the remainder. That table supplies the V and J calls and clone size; D and trimming were determined from the DNA. Here the sample has some 96,000 clones; roughly three quarters occur a single time. The top ten clonotypes cover roughly 19% of the sample.

The sample is drawn from a study of cytomegalovirus exposure and HLA in healthy donors (dated by TCRdb to 2017 to 2019). Study-level background: In an earlier analysis of under 750 of the donors, less than 350 Gb of sequence data and roughly 100 million unique TCR beta sequences from about 190 million T cells were reported. An early release that covered 500 to 800 HLA-typed donors contained approximately 290 gigabases of sequencing data and tens of millions of unique TCR sequences. The genetic ancestry cluster associated with self-reported Caucasian donors included over 80% of the roughly 410 genotyped donors. The aim of the study was to test whether cataloging public T cell receptors could identify signatures of past pathogen exposure. Using immunosequencing, the study profiled T cell repertoires from roughly 650 subjects and related those repertoires to cytomegalovirus serostatus. A separate validation cohort of roughly 130 different subjects was used in addition to the roughly 700-subject first cohort. High-throughput TCR immunosequencing, statistical association of individual TCRs with disease status, and machine learning were combined to predict cytomegalovirus infection status. A later analysis re-examined previously published TCR beta repertoires from more than 600 donors and added high-resolution HLA genotyping to investigate patterns of TCR occurrence. In the later analysis, no new phenotypic data were used to find candidate immune exposures; instead, reliance was placed on TCR beta sequences and their occurrence across donors. In an earlier analysis of 550 to 700 of the donors, high-throughput TCR beta sequencing was used to judge whether each TCR beta V gene segment behaved as functional or pseudogenic. Donor age, sex, ethnicity and CMV serostatus were compiled alongside the repertoire data. A later genetic analysis used genome-wide SNP genotypes for about 60% of the roughly 670 donors, treating that subset as a discovery cohort. Every discovery cohort repertoire had been produced on one sequencing platform. Class I and class II HLA loci were covered by the typing at four-digit resolution. The number of donors typed differed by locus, with about 629-630 for A, B, C, DRB1 and DQB1, around 560 for DQA1, nearly 610 for DPA1, and around 460 for DPB1. Roughly five DR-DQ haplotypes were handled as single units for association and clustering because linkage in the cohort was strong. On average, 235,054 unique TCR beta nucleotide sequences were sequenced per donor among 300 to 500 genotyped donors of the cohort, with roughly 20% of those sequences being non-productive. Broad study findings and their caveats: Cytomegalovirus status was reported to be diagnosed by the classifier with high specificity and sensitivity in both the original and validation cohorts. Some IMGT-functional V segments, including TRBV6-2 and TRBV6-3, could not be told apart with the 87-base-pair reads, so those segments were excluded. According to the authors, the approach could potentially be generalized to other disease states and immunological phenotypes. Compared with the roughly 700-donor mean, donors in an Asian-associated ancestry cluster had fewer N-insertions in productive TCRs, according to a later genetic analysis. Because counts were too low, 15 to 20 rarely observed V segments, including chromosome 9 orphons, were excluded from the earlier analysis of a few hundred of the donors. CMV serostatus was the only immune exposure information available for the cohort. Roughly uniform sequencing depth across donors was assumed in presence/absence analyses, although this assumption may not hold. The cohort was sequenced for TCR beta chains only, and without alpha or paired-chain data the features that could be detected were limited. Most TCR sequences were observed very rarely across donors, whereas some public TCRs were present in many individuals. The study listed 164 TCR beta chains as associated with cytomegalovirus. Several of the top co-occurrence clusters appeared to be linked to parvovirus B19, influenza, CMV and Epstein-Barr virus, according to a later analysis. In a later analysis, HLA-associated TCR beta chains were found to be more clonally expanded and to have lower generation probabilities than equally common non-associated chains. In vitro tests confirmed that a few of the cytomegalovirus-associated TCR beta chains recognize cytomegalovirus antigens. According to a later analysis, most CMV-associated TCR beta chains appeared to be HLA-restricted, and the HLA associations seemed to be driven largely by CMV exposure. A group of highly shared sequence variants was considered likely to be a technical artifact of the sequencing pipeline. In an earlier analysis of about 600 of the donors, most TCR beta V segments appeared in productive rearrangements about 87% or about 30% of the time, broadly matching IMGT annotations. A later analysis associated 16,951 TCR beta sequences with specific HLA alleles at a false discovery rate of 0.05. Correlated functional status among segregating V segments might be attributable to linkage disequilibrium, but an unknown experimental factor could not be ruled out. Strong co-occurrence of HLA alleles, especially DR and DQ, made assigning TCR associations to individual alleles difficult. According to a later analysis, TCR association rates differed among HLA loci, with DRB1 alleles showing the most associated TCRs and HLA-C alleles showing the fewest. In a later genetic analysis, a missense DCLRE1C variant was associated with V-gene and J-gene trimming of TCR beta chains, and the association was replicated in an independent cohort. A further reported finding was that TCR beta sequences accurately predicted the HLA-A and HLA-B alleles for most subjects in the first cohort. Because HLA typing was unavailable for some donors at each locus, only the typed subset was used in association tests.

Via the germline V gene, CDR1 is SGHTA and CDR2 FQGTGA. From the cysteine through the phenylalanine, the CDR3 covers 13 amino acids. The sequence is cut down to CDR3 DNA, 39 bases in frame from base 1. V lost 2 bases and J lost 10 bases, and the count of bases not matched to a germline gene is 4. In total, roughly 710 healthy bone marrow donors made up the cohort. At the time of sampling, every cohort member was nominally healthy, though immune exposures that went unrecorded were likely present. The donor tested CMV seropositive and was one of the 289 seropositive cohort members. A peripheral blood sample was collected from each donor, and TCR beta sequencing was performed on peripheral blood mononuclear cells. The Qiagen DNeasy Blood Extraction Kit was used to extract genomic DNA from the blood cell samples.

This receptor was taken from an older woman in good health and CMV-seropositive. Rearrangement joined TRBV7-3 to TRBJ2-1, with TRBD2 identical over 8 junction bases. Sequencing was performed on PBMCs. This receptor has the CDR3 CASSLGAGDEQFF. The nucleotides are TGTGCCAGCAGCTTAGGAGCGGGAGACGAGCAGTTCTTC.